These 32 T cell receptor beta chains came from one sample sequenced in a study of neurological immune-mediated disorders. MiXCR, applied by TCRdb to the 5' RACE reads, yields one record per CDR3 protein. There are 85,000 to 100,000 distinct CDR3 sequences in the sample; around 3.4% occur only once, and roughly 6% lies in the top ten. The sample taken for sequencing was PBMCs. The origin of the receptors is a woman under 30 with multiple sclerosis.

With respect to this clonotype: It may be a read error: a sequence one base away is much more abundant. The CDR3 sequence: CASHSYGTGDTGELFF. The CDR3 nucleotides read TGTGCCAGCCATAGTTACGGGACAGGTGACACCGGGGAGCTGTTTTTT. V and J are TRBV9 and TRBJ2-2; 8 bases match TRBD1. This CDR3 contains 16 residues. The V gene end was trimmed by 7 bases and the J gene end by 3 bases; junction bases not matched to a gene: 11. Germline loops: CDR1 SGDLS, CDR2 YYNGEE.

At least ten counts were recorded for this clonotype. The genes are TRBV6-5 and TRBJ2-7, with D possibly being TRBD1 (6 bases). Trimming took off 0 bases at V and 3 bases at J, with 12 bases between the two ends. CDR3 length: 15 residues. The germline V gene encodes CDR1 MNHEY and CDR2 SVGAGI. The CDR3 region has the DNA TGTGCCAGCAGTTACTCAGCCACAGGGTACTACGAGCAGTACTTC. Amino acids: CASSYSATGYYEQYF.

This clonotype was picked up many times. The gene calls are TRBV2 and TRBJ1-5; 9 bases align to TRBD1. V lost 6 bases, J lost 6 bases, and 6 bases stayed unmatched. Germline-derived CDR1 and CDR2 are SNHLY and FYNNEI. The CDR3 is made up of 14 amino acids. CDR3 loop: CASSPGQGVQPQHF. Here the CDR3 DNA reads TGTGCCAGCAGCCCGGGACAGGGTGTTCAGCCCCAGCATTTT.

Ten or more counts support this clonotype. The chain recombines TRBV20-1 with TRBJ1-1, with D maybe TRBD1 (5 bases). The V gene's germline CDR1 is DFQATT and CDR2 SNEGSKA (reference sequence). The CDR3 spans 14 residues. Trimming took off 2 bases at V and 0 bases at J, with 10 bases between the two ends. CDR3 protein: CSARSGAMNTEAFF. The DNA for the CDR3 is TGCAGTGCTAGATCTGGGGCGATGAACACTGAAGCTTTCTTT.

This clonotype showed up many times. The rearrangement uses TRBV14 and TRBJ2-1; no reliable D call. Trimming took 6 bases from V and 1 from J, leaving 19 bases between them. This CDR3 spans 17 amino acids. Germline V gene data show CDR1 as SGHDN and CDR2 as FVKESK. CDR3 in amino acids: CASSLTPRFGSYNEQFF. DNA for the CDR3: TGTGCCAGCAGTCTTACCCCTAGATTTGGGTCCTACAATGAGCAGTTCTTC.

This clonotype occurred many times. The chain combines TRBV5-1 with TRBJ2-7; D perhaps matches TRBD1 (6 bases). In germline, CDR1 is SGHRS, CDR2 YFSETQ. The CDR3 runs 12 residues. V was clipped by 1 base and J by 5 bases, with 7 bases between them. DNA for the CDR3: TGCGCCAGCAGCTTGTCAGGGGACGAGCAGTACTTC. Translating it yields CASSLSGDEQYF.

Many counts were recorded for this clonotype. The rearrangement joins TRBV20-1 to TRBJ2-7, with 7 bases lining up with TRBD1. V was pared by 3 bases and J by 3 bases, with 11 bases of the junction left unmatched. Looked up from germline, CDR1 is DFQATT and CDR2 is SNEGSKA (reference sequence). The CDR3 extends over 15 amino acids. CDR3 region: CSASLIGGMGYEQYF. As DNA, the CDR3 is TGCAGTGCTAGTCTGATAGGGGGCATGGGCTACGAGCAGTACTTC.

At least ten counts were recorded for this clonotype. The V and J genes are TRBV5-1 and TRBJ2-3, with a possible D match to TRBD2 (6 bases). CDR1 and CDR2 from the germline V gene are SGHRS and YFSETQ. This CDR3 has 15 residues. With 7 bases removed from V and 2 bases from J, the gap between germline ends came to 17 bases. The DNA for the CDR3 is TGCGCCAGCGCAACCACTAGCACAATCACAGATACGCAGTATTTT. Translated: CASATTSTITDTQYF.

This clonotype was observed at least ten times. V usage is TRBV12-3 or TRBV12-4 and J usage is TRBJ1-1; D ambiguous. CDR3 length: 11 residues. V was shortened by 8 bases and J by 0 bases, with 4 bases between the two germline ends. CDR3 bases: TGTGCCAGCTTACTGAACACTGAAGCTTTCTTT. Translating gives CASLLNTEAFF.

This clonotype showed up many times. The V gene is TRBV7-8, the J gene TRBJ2-1; D may be TRBD2 (5 bases). V gave up 1 base and J gave up 0 bases, with 7 bases separating them. The germline V gene encodes CDR1 SGHVS and CDR2 FQNEAQ. The CDR3 length is 15 residues. As DNA, the CDR3 is TGTGCCAGCAGCTTAGAAGCGGTCTCCTACAATGAGCAGTTCTTC. Protein product: CASSLEAVSYNEQFF.

This clonotype was seen many times. This chain connects TRBV12-3 or TRBV12-4 to TRBJ2-1; D perhaps matches TRBD1 (6 bases). The CDR3 is made up of 14 amino acids. V dropped 5 bases and J dropped 8 bases, with 16 bases sitting between them. The CDR3 here is CASSLRGTSDEQFF. The CDR3 nucleotides read TGTGCCAGCAGTCTGAGAGGGACATCGGATGAGCAGTTCTTC.

This clonotype was counted ten times or more. The rearrangement uses TRBV5-1 and TRBJ2-3, with TRBD2 identical over 10 bases. This CDR3 comprises 17 residues. CDR1 and CDR2 (germline): SGHRS, YFSETQ. Trimming at V came to 2 bases and at J to 5 bases, leaving 11 bases not matched to a gene. CDR3 nucleotides: TGCGCCAGCAGCTTTATGGCTAGCGGGGGTCGTGGAGATACGCAGTATTTT. Translating it yields CASSFMASGGRGDTQYF.

This clonotype was detected ten times or more. The chain has TRBV24-1 and TRBJ2-1, with D possibly called TRBD1 or TRBD2 (6 bases each). V was cut by 4 bases and J by 5 bases, with 8 bases left in between. Germline V gene lookup returns CDR1 KGHDR and CDR2 SFDVKD. This CDR3 has 13 amino acids. CDR3 loop: CATSEGGHNEQFF. The CDR3 DNA reads TGTGCCACCAGTGAGGGGGGCCACAATGAGCAGTTCTTC.

The chain uses TRBV20-1 and TRBJ1-3; D gene uncertain. CDR3 size: 16 residues. V lost 2 bases and J lost 0, with 14 bases in between. Germline CDR1 and CDR2: DFQATT and SNEGSKA (reference sequence). The CDR3: CSARQNGRLSGNTIYF. CDR3 DNA sequence: TGCAGTGCTAGACAAAACGGACGCCTCTCTGGAAACACCATATATTTT.

This clonotype has ten or more counts. The chain employs TRBV2 and TRBJ2-3, with TRBD2 matching 8 bases. This CDR3 has 14 amino acids. V was clipped by 1 base and J by 4 bases; unmatched bases: 1. Germline V lookup: CDR1 SNHLY, CDR2 FYNNEI. The CDR3 here is CASSEERGSDTQYF. The CDR3 DNA sequence: TGTGCCAGCAGTGAAGAGCGGGGGTCAGATACGCAGTATTTT.

A note on this clonotype: The DNA is omitted, as the CDR3 cannot be located on it reliably, and the CDR3 follows TCRdb's listing. The chain has TRBV12-3 or TRBV12-4 and TRBJ1-6. The CDR3 is 14 amino acids in total, end residues counted. The CDR3 is CASSFGGGNSTLNF.

This clonotype was counted at least ten times. V and J are TRBV29-1 and TRBJ2-3; D ambiguous. V was shortened by 2 bases and J by 1 base, with 4 bases between the two germline ends. This CDR3 spans 12 amino acids. The germline CDR1 and CDR2 sequences are SQVTM and ANQGSEA. CDR3 amino acids: CSVESGTDTQYF. The CDR3 DNA is TGCAGCGTTGAAAGCGGCACAGATACGCAGTATTTT.

This clonotype appeared many times. This chain uses TRBV6-5 with TRBJ2-4; 8 nucleotides align to TRBD2. With V trimmed by 6 bases and J by 7 bases, 2 bases remained unmatched. The length of the CDR3 is 12 residues. Germline V gives CDR1 MNHEY, CDR2 SVGAGI. The CDR3 DNA is TGTGCCAGCAGCCGCGGGGGGAACATTCAGTACTTC. This codes for CASSRGGNIQYF.

This clonotype was observed at least ten times. V is TRBV29-1 and J is TRBJ2-7; TRBD2 agrees at 8 bases. Trimming removed 5 bases from V and 7 bases from J; junction bases left unmatched: 13. The length of the CDR3 is 14 residues. Germline V gene lookup returns CDR1 SQVTM and CDR2 ANQGSEA. CDR3 region: CSVLRGLEAGEQYF. The CDR3 nucleotides read TGCAGCGTTCTGCGGGGACTAGAGGCGGGTGAGCAGTACTTC.

This clonotype has ten or more counts. The V call is TRBV19, the J call TRBJ2-1; 10 bases fit TRBD2. The J segment lost 0 bases and the V segment lost 5 bases, leaving 4 bases of the junction unmatched. The CDR3 is 16 residues long. CDR1 is LNHDA and CDR2 is SQIVND in the germline V gene (reference sequence). The CDR3 DNA reads as TGTGCCAGTAGTCTAACTAGCGGGGTCTCCTACAATGAGCAGTTCTTC. Residues: CASSLTSGVSYNEQFF.

As regards this clonotype: A read error may be the cause here, since a much bigger clone is one base away. The V and J genes are TRBV7-2 and TRBJ1-5; TRBD1 aligns across 7 bases. Per the germline V gene, CDR1 is SGHTA and CDR2 is FQGNSA. CDR3 length: 12 residues. The CDR3 sequence: CDSSLRQGDQHF. Written as DNA, the CDR3 is TGTGACAGCAGCTTAAGACAGGGAGATCAGCATTTT.

This clonotype was observed at least ten times. The V gene is TRBV3-1, the J gene TRBJ2-5; 7 bases align to TRBD1. This CDR3 region has 13 residues. Germline CDR1 is LGHDT and CDR2 is YNNKEL (reference sequence). V lost 3 bases, J lost 5 bases, and 3 bases stayed unmatched. CDR3 region: CASSQRGQETQYF. Here the CDR3 DNA reads TGTGCCAGCAGCCAGAGGGGGCAGGAGACCCAGTACTTC.

This clonotype was counted many times. V is TRBV20-1 and J is TRBJ2-6; D remains ambiguous. V shed 6 bases and J shed 0 bases, with 9 bases lying between them. The CDR3 covers 14 residues. Germline V gives CDR1 DFQATT, CDR2 SNEGSKA (reference sequence). CDR3 residues: CSATAPSGANVLTF. The CDR3 DNA reads TGCAGTGCGACCGCACCCTCTGGGGCCAACGTCCTGACTTTC.

This clonotype was detected many times. The chain carries TRBV27 and TRBJ1-6; D remains unclear. The CDR3 sequence is 14 residues long. Germline CDR1 reads MNHEY; CDR2 reads SMNVEV (reference sequence). Trimming shortened V by 3 bases and J by 3 bases, and 6 bases separated the two germline ends. Here the CDR3 DNA reads TGTGCCAGCAGTTTGGCAGTCTATAATTCACCCCTCCACTTT. Translation: CASSLAVYNSPLHF.

There are many counts of this clonotype. The chain employs TRBV5-1 and TRBJ2-2, with TRBD2 as a possible D gene (5 bases). The CDR3 sequence is 14 residues long. Germline values: CDR1 SGHRS, CDR2 YFSETQ. Trimming took 1 base from V and 6 from J, leaving 10 bases between them. CDR3 sequence reads: CASSLNAGAGELFF. The CDR3 DNA reads as TGCGCCAGCAGCTTGAATGCCGGGGCCGGGGAGCTGTTTTTT.

This clonotype has a count of ten or more. The J gene is TRBJ2-7, the V gene TRBV28; no reliable D call. Trimming took 2 bases from V and 3 from J, leaving 8 bases between them. This CDR3 region has 13 residues. Germline loops: CDR1 MDHEN, CDR2 SYDVKM. As DNA, the CDR3 is TGTGCCAGCAGTTTAATGCGTAGCTACGAGCAGTACTTC. It codes for CASSLMRSYEQYF.

This clonotype was counted many times. V is TRBV7-9 and J is TRBJ2-1; D uncertain. This CDR3 spans 14 amino acids. V was trimmed by 4 bases and J by 8 bases, leaving 15 bases between them. From germline, CDR1 is SEHNR and CDR2 FQNEAQ (reference sequence). The CDR3 is CASSYEQTNDEQFF. The DNA for the CDR3 is TGTGCCAGCAGCTATGAACAGACAAACGATGAGCAGTTCTTC.

This clonotype appeared many times. An end of the junction differs from the germline gene, which may be a read error. The rearrangement links TRBV7-7 to TRBJ2-2; 10 positions match TRBD1. CDR1 is SSHAT and CDR2 is FNYEAQ in the germline V gene (reference sequence). The CDR3 is 16 amino acids. Here the CDR3 DNA reads TGTGCTAGCAGCGACCGGGACAGGGGTCCCGCCGGGGAGCTGTTTTTT. Residues: CASSDRDRGPAGELFF.

This clonotype occurred many times. This sequence joins TRBV29-1 and TRBJ2-7, with TRBD2 as a possible D gene (6 bases). Between the trimmed V and J ends, which lost 5 bases and 5 bases, there was a span of 13 bases. Germline CDR1 is SQVTM and CDR2 is ANQGSEA. This CDR3 has 12 residues. CDR3 coding DNA: TGCAGCGTTTTAGGACTAAAGAACGAGCAGTACTTC. The encoded protein is CSVLGLKNEQYF.

At least ten counts were recorded for this clonotype. The chain carries TRBV5-1 and TRBJ2-1; D could derive from TRBD1 or TRBD2 (5 bases each). CDR3 length: 14 amino acids. The ends were cut back, 1 base at V and 4 bases at J, with 9 bases in the middle. Germline V gene sequence: CDR1 SGHRS, CDR2 YFSETQ. The CDR3 loop reads CASSLQGPYNEQFF. CDR3 nucleotide sequence: TGCGCCAGCAGCTTGCAGGGACCGTACAATGAGCAGTTCTTC.

This clonotype occurred many times. The chain uses TRBV5-6 and TRBJ2-3; TRBD1 or TRBD2 may be the D gene (6 bases each). Between the trimmed V and J ends, which lost 8 bases and 0 bases, there was a span of 16 bases. This CDR3 is 15 amino acids long. In germline, CDR1 is SGHDT, CDR2 YYEEEE. The CDR3 DNA follows: TGTGCCAGTACGCGTGTGGGGGGCAGCACAGATACGCAGTATTTT. It specifies CASTRVGGSTDTQYF. The complete variable domain, with remaining parts taken from reference TRBV5-6 and TRBJ2-3, reads DAGVTQSPTHLIKTRGQQVTLRCSPKSGHDTVSWYQQALGQGPQFIFQYYEEEERQRGNFPDRFSGHQFPNYSSELNVNALLLGDSALYLCASTRVGGSTDTQYFGPGTRLTVL.

This clonotype has at least ten counts. The rearrangement joins TRBV7-9 to TRBJ1-2, with unresolved D. This CDR3 has 11 amino acids. Germline V lookup: CDR1 SEHNR, CDR2 FQNEAQ (reference sequence). The CDR3 DNA reads TGTGCACATGAGGATTCCTATGGCTACACCTTC. This encodes CAHEDSYGYTF.